Here is one T cell receptor (beta chain) with its context. The data stem from a study of blood T cell repertoires in COVID-19. Study context: Sites across the United States, Italy and Spain contributed samples from acute and convalescent COVID-19. The cDNA or gDNA used as material had been derived from T cells, B-cell-depleted T cells, or PBMCs.

In the original processing: Reference gene primer amplification gave estimated nucleated cell counts. The protocol was immunoSEQ multiplex PCR, while the TCRdb copy is restricted to in-frame clones and leaves out a portion. That table supplies the V and J calls and clone size; D and trimming were determined from the DNA. This repertoire shows roughly 300,000 clones, about 86% found once; its top ten account for around 4.5%. Participants came from about two dozen US areas, aged about 18 to 100 years. Germline CDR1 is SGHDT and CDR2 is YYEEEE. The CDR3 sequence is 17 residues long. V lost 3 bases, J lost 8 bases, and 16 bases stayed unmatched.

This sequence joins TRBV5-6 and TRBJ2-1; 8 bases match TRBD1. This TCR came from a woman aged 40 to 49 with acute COVID-19. Sequences were obtained from PBMCs or T cells enriched from blood (not recorded which). CDR3 residues: CASSWGGQTGVGDEQFF. Here the CDR3 DNA reads TGTGCCAGCAGCTGGGGAGGCCAGACAGGGGTTGGCGATGAGCAGTTCTTC.